One and the same sample provided the 10 T cell receptor beta chains below, sequenced in a study of T cell changes during pregnancy in multiple sclerosis. This table comes from immunoSEQ multiplex PCR, and its TCRdb copy is limited to in-frame clones, with some not included. This table holds tens of thousands of clones, about 91% found once. Here the sequenced sample was peripheral blood, taken after pregnancy. The receptors originated from a female donor in good health, enrolled as a control in a pregnancy study.

V gene TRBV18 combines with J gene TRBJ2-2; 9 bases match TRBD1. Germline CDR1 is KGHSH and CDR2 is LQKENI. J lost 6 bases, V lost 3 bases, and 5 bases had no gene match. The CDR3 loop spans 15 amino acids. CDR3 sequence (DNA): TGTGCCAGCTCACCGGGACAGGGCCAGTCCGGGGAGCTGTTTTTT. The encoded protein is CASSPGQGQSGELFF.

The chain combines TRBV27 with TRBJ2-2; TRBD1 aligns across 11 bases. J was trimmed by 4 bases and V by 5 bases; bases with no gene match: 6. CDR1 is MNHEY, CDR2 SMNVEV, per germline (reference sequence). This CDR3 region has 16 residues. CDR3 nucleotide sequence: TGTGCCAGCAGTCGTGGACAGGGGGCGACCACCGGGGAGCTGTTTTTT. Its protein product is CASSRGQGATTGELFF.

The chain has TRBV5-1 and TRBJ2-3, with 13 bases fitting TRBD2. V was pared by 4 bases and J by 4 bases, with 3 bases of the junction left unmatched. Germline V gene lookup returns CDR1 SGHRS and CDR2 YFSETQ. The CDR3 has 15 residues. CDR3 bases: TGCGCCAGCAGCGAGACTAGCGGGGGGCCAGATACGCAGTATTTT. Translation gives CASSETSGGPDTQYF.

This chain uses TRBV29-1 with TRBJ2-7, with 7 bases that match TRBD2. Germline V gene sequence: CDR1 SQVTM, CDR2 ANQGSEA. CDR3 length equals 12 residues. V was pared by 2 bases and J by 6 bases, with 4 bases of the junction left unmatched. CDR3 sequence: CSVERSGGEQYF. In DNA form, the CDR3 reads TGCAGCGTTGAAAGGTCGGGAGGCGAGCAGTACTTC.

A single count supports this clone. The V gene is TRBV25-1, the J gene TRBJ1-2; D is perhaps TRBD1 (5 bases). The germline V gene encodes CDR1 MGHDK and CDR2 SYGVNS. The ends were cut back, 9 bases at V and 8 bases at J, with 16 bases in the middle. CDR3 length: 12 amino acids. CDR3 DNA: TGTGCCAGTGGGGGACGGAGGGAGGGCTACACCTTC. Translated, it gives CASGGRREGYTF.

The chain is built from TRBV6-5 and TRBJ1-5; D not resolved. The CDR3 contains 16 residues. Trimming removed 4 bases from V and 0 bases from J, with 13 bases in between. Germline V gene data show CDR1 as MNHEY and CDR2 as SVGAGI. The CDR3 bases are TGTGCCAGCAGTTCCTCATTCACAACTAGCAATCAGCCCCAGCATTTT. This codes for CASSSSFTTSNQPQHF.

The chain uses TRBV25-1 and TRBJ2-1; TRBD2 matches 10 bases. From germline, CDR1 is MGHDK and CDR2 SYGVNS. There are 14 residues in the CDR3. Trimming took 4 bases from V and 6 from J; bases not matched to a gene: 3. CDR3 sequence (DNA): TGTGCCAGCAGTGGAGCGGGGGGGTCCAATGAGCAGTTCTTC. This encodes CASSGAGGSNEQFF.

The chain employs TRBV30 and TRBJ1-4; TRBD1 agrees at 8 bases. CDR1 and CDR2 (germline): GTSNPN, SVGIG (reference sequence). This CDR3 has 16 residues. V lost 3 bases, J lost 0 bases, and 6 bases stayed unmatched. CDR3 in amino acids: CAWRGDRGTTNEKLFF. For the CDR3, the DNA is TGTGCCTGGAGGGGAGACAGGGGCACAACTAATGAAAAACTGTTTTTT.

CDR3 DNA sequence: TGTGCCAGCAGCGTAGGAACGGGAAAACTGTTTTTT. This sequence encodes CASSVGTGKLFF. The chain employs TRBV9 and TRBJ1-4; D call uncertain. The CDR3 runs to 12 residues. The germline CDR1 and CDR2 sequences are SGDLS and YYNGEE. Trimming took off 0 bases at V and 10 bases at J, with 7 bases between the two ends.

The genes are TRBV5-6 and TRBJ2-7; a possible D gene is TRBD2 (7 bases). Germline V CDR1 and CDR2: SGHDT, YYEEEE. This CDR3 comprises 15 residues. V shed 5 bases and J shed 0 bases, with 15 bases lying between them. The CDR3 region is CASSYGGLSSYEQYF. CDR3 in DNA: TGTGCCAGCAGTTACGGGGGGCTCAGCTCCTACGAGCAGTACTTC.